This T cell receptor (beta chain) was recovered during a study of blood T cell repertoires in COVID-19. The CDR3 consists of 13 residues. V was shortened by 5 bases and J by 5 bases, with 12 bases between the two germline ends. Germline lookup yields CDR1 MNHNS and CDR2 SASEGT. The repertoire was sequenced with immunoSEQ multiplex PCR; TCRdb's copy has only in-frame clones and lacks some. The sample lists 70,000 to 85,000 clones, around 80% seen once, with 20% to 25% in the top ten. This rearrangement joins TRBV6-1 to TRBJ1-1, with D unresolved. The clonotype comes from a human donor in a cohort sampled during active COVID-19. Source material: peripheral blood. CDR3: CASSNTHGTEAFF. Written as DNA, the CDR3 is TGTGCCAGCAGTAACACACACGGGACTGAAGCTTTCTTT.